The 25 T cell receptor beta chains below were found in one sample sequenced in a study of blood T cell repertoires in COVID-19. Clones were sequenced by immunoSEQ multiplex PCR, and TCRdb holds only the in-frame ones, with some missing. The table lists over 200,000 clones, around 80% of them singletons. What was sequenced was peripheral blood. The receptor set was obtained from a woman older than 75 with active or convalescent COVID-19.

The chain links TRBV7-9 to TRBJ2-1; no clear D gene. Germline V CDR1 and CDR2: SEHNR, FQNEAQ (reference sequence). V was cut by 2 bases and J by 10 bases, with 9 bases left in between. The CDR3 spans 12 residues. The CDR3 loop reads CASSLLLPEQFF. DNA of the CDR3: TGTGCCAGCAGCTTACTACTCCCAGAGCAGTTCTTC.

The V gene is TRBV7-9, the J gene TRBJ1-2; D not resolved. Germline V gene lookup returns CDR1 SEHNR and CDR2 FQNEAQ (reference sequence). V dropped 1 base and J dropped 8 bases, with 11 bases sitting between them. The CDR3 loop spans 13 amino acids. CDR3 nucleotides: TGTGCCAGCAGCTTAGTTGCGGGGAAAGGCTACACCTTC. Its translation: CASSLVAGKGYTF.

The V call is TRBV6-5, the J call TRBJ2-1; tentatively, D is TRBD2 (5 bases). The length of the CDR3 is 14 residues. CDR1 and CDR2 (germline): MNHEY, SVGAGI. Trimming removed 7 bases at V and 0 bases at J, with 10 bases between. CDR3 sequence reads: CASIEGPSYNEQFF. The CDR3 bases are TGTGCCAGCATCGAGGGTCCCTCCTACAATGAGCAGTTCTTC.

This chain uses TRBV29-1 with TRBJ2-7; the D gene is possibly TRBD2 (5 bases). CDR1 SQVTM and CDR2 ANQGSEA come from the germline V gene. The CDR3 covers 14 residues. V gave up 5 bases and J gave up 7 bases, with 21 bases separating them. The CDR3: CSVTLRATPGEQYF. The CDR3 DNA reads TGCAGCGTTACCCTTAGGGCTACCCCGGGGGAGCAGTACTTC.

The chain recombines TRBV6-2 or TRBV6-3 with TRBJ2-5; the D gene is possibly TRBD1 (6 bases). CDR3 length equals 14 residues. V lost 4 bases, J lost 4 bases, and 13 bases lay in between. Per the germline V gene, CDR1 is MNHEY and CDR2 is SVGEGT. CDR3 loop: CASSLRQDGETQYF. DNA for the CDR3: TGTGCCAGCAGTTTAAGACAGGACGGAGAGACCCAGTACTTC.

The rearrangement links TRBV29-1 to TRBJ2-7; 12 nucleotides agree with TRBD2. The V and J ends lost 5 bases and 4 bases, in that order; junction bases with no gene match: 6. This CDR3 is 14 amino acids long. The V gene's germline CDR1 is SQVTM and CDR2 ANQGSEA. CDR3 in DNA: TGCAGCGTTCTTCTAGCGGGAGGGCTGTACGAGCAGTACTTC. This codes for CSVLLAGGLYEQYF.

The J gene is TRBJ1-6, the V gene TRBV30; 7 bases line up with TRBD1. V shed 0 bases, J shed 10 bases, and the junction held 6 bases outside the gene matches. Looked up from germline, CDR1 is GTSNPN and CDR2 is SVGIG (reference sequence). The CDR3 sequence is 14 residues long. CDR3 coding DNA: TGTGCCTGGAGTGTTAAGGGGGCAGGGTCACCCCTCCACTTT. This sequence encodes CAWSVKGAGSPLHF.

The chain joins TRBV5-5 to TRBJ2-3; D not certain. Germline CDR1 reads SGHKS; CDR2 reads YYEKEE (reference sequence). The CDR3 length is 14 residues. Deletions cut 1 base from V and 0 bases from J, with 6 bases between. As DNA, the CDR3 is TGTGCCAGCAGCTTGACAGTTAGCACAGATACGCAGTATTTT. Amino acid sequence: CASSLTVSTDTQYF.

The chain is built from TRBV6-5 and TRBJ2-7; no definite D call. The V gene lost 6 bases and the J gene lost 0 bases, with 12 bases spanning the gap. The CDR3 is 14 amino acids. Germline values: CDR1 MNHEY, CDR2 SVGAGI. CDR3 sequence reads: CASRKSIDSYEQYF. The DNA of the CDR3 is TGTGCCAGCAGAAAGTCTATCGACTCCTACGAGCAGTACTTC.

V usage is TRBV7-3 and J usage is TRBJ2-1, with 7 bases that match TRBD1. V lost 6 bases to trimming and J lost 2 bases; unmatched junction nucleotides: 7. This CDR3 contains 15 residues. The germline V gene encodes CDR1 SGHTA and CDR2 FQGTGA. The CDR3 DNA is TGTGCCAGCAGTTATACTGGGACAGCCTACAATGAGCAGTTCTTC. Amino acids: CASSYTGTAYNEQFF.

This chain uses TRBV4-3 with TRBJ1-1, with 9 nucleotides matching TRBD1. V was clipped by 1 base and J by 4 bases; unmatched bases: 10. CDR1 is LGHNA, CDR2 YSLEER, per germline. The CDR3 is 17 residues long. This CDR3 reads CASSQAHGTGWVTEAFF. CDR3 sequence (DNA): TGCGCCAGCAGCCAAGCCCATGGGACAGGGTGGGTCACTGAAGCTTTCTTT.

J is TRBJ1-1 and V is TRBV9; D is unclear. Trimming pared 3 bases from V and 3 bases from J, leaving 12 bases between. CDR3 length: 14 amino acids. Germline V gives CDR1 SGDLS, CDR2 YYNGEE. Here the CDR3 DNA reads TGTGCCAGCAGCGACGAGGCGGGGTACACTGAAGCTTTCTTT. Translating gives CASSDEAGYTEAFF.

The gene calls are TRBV4-2 and TRBJ1-2; D is unclear. The CDR3 sequence is 15 residues long. Between the trimmed V and J ends, which lost 0 bases and 4 bases, there was a span of 12 bases. The germline gives CDR1 LGHNA, CDR2 YNFKEQ. The CDR3 protein is CASSQEAPGPYGYTF. The CDR3 DNA is TGTGCCAGCAGCCAAGAAGCCCCTGGGCCCTATGGCTACACCTTC.

The rearrangement joins TRBV6-1 to TRBJ1-5; D ambiguous. Per germline, CDR1 MNHNS and CDR2 SASEGT. V gave up 1 base and J gave up 4 bases, with 14 bases separating them. This CDR3 comprises 16 residues. This CDR3 is CASSEGSGVGNQPQHF. CDR3 nucleotide sequence: TGTGCCAGCAGTGAAGGATCCGGGGTGGGGAATCAGCCCCAGCATTTT.

The chain has TRBV9 and TRBJ2-5; possibly TRBD1 for D (6 bases). Between the trimmed V and J ends, which lost 4 bases and 2 bases, there was a span of 15 bases. CDR1 is SGDLS and CDR2 is YYNGEE in the germline V gene. The length of the CDR3 is 15 residues. The CDR3: CASSQGHGRQETQYF. The CDR3 DNA reads as TGTGCCAGCAGCCAGGGGCATGGCAGACAAGAGACCCAGTACTTC.

The chain combines TRBV27 with TRBJ1-1, with 7 bases fitting TRBD1. The germline gives CDR1 MNHEY, CDR2 SMNVEV (reference sequence). This CDR3 has 14 amino acids. V shed 2 bases and J 4 bases; nucleotides not matched to a gene: 4. The CDR3: CASSLNRGGTEAFF. CDR3 nucleotides: TGTGCCAGCAGTTTAAACAGGGGCGGCACTGAAGCTTTCTTT.

V and J are TRBV4-3 and TRBJ2-3; possible D gene TRBD1, 5 bases. CDR1 is LGHNA and CDR2 is YSLEER in the germline V gene. The V gene lost 0 bases and the J gene lost 2 bases, with 9 bases spanning the gap. The CDR3 length is 15 residues. CDR3 region: CASSQDRDNTDTQYF. Here the CDR3 DNA reads TGCGCCAGCAGCCAAGACAGGGATAACACAGATACGCAGTATTTT.

V and J are TRBV6-5 and TRBJ2-7; no definite D call. The CDR3 totals 11 residues. CDR1 and CDR2 (germline): MNHEY, SVGAGI. Trimming took off 4 bases at V and 6 bases at J, with 7 bases between the two ends. The CDR3 region is CASSFFGEQYF. In DNA, the CDR3 is TGTGCCAGCAGTTTCTTCGGCGAGCAGTACTTC.

The J gene is TRBJ1-2, the V gene TRBV7-2, with 9 bases aligning to TRBD1. The CDR3 is 15 amino acids. From germline, CDR1 is SGHTA and CDR2 FQGNSA. V was pared by 5 bases and J by 3 bases, with 7 bases of the junction left unmatched. The CDR3 DNA sequence: TGTGCCAGCAGCCTCTCCTGGACAGGGGACTATGGCTACACCTTC. Translation: CASSLSWTGDYGYTF.

V gene TRBV5-6 combines with J gene TRBJ1-6, with D maybe TRBD1 (6 bases). In germline, CDR1 is SGHDT, CDR2 YYEEEE. The CDR3 is 17 amino acids. V was clipped by 4 bases and J by 5 bases, with 19 bases between them. The CDR3 here is CASSLRQTGSNNSPLHF. The CDR3 DNA sequence: TGTGCCAGCAGCCTAAGACAAACAGGGTCCAATAATTCACCCCTCCACTTT.

The rearrangement uses TRBV27 and TRBJ2-2, with D perhaps TRBD2 (5 bases). This CDR3 is 15 amino acids long. CDR1 is MNHEY and CDR2 is SMNVEV in the germline V gene (reference sequence). Trimming pared 3 bases from V and 4 bases from J, leaving 12 bases between. The CDR3 reads CASSLISASTGELFF. DNA of the CDR3: TGTGCCAGCAGTTTGATTAGCGCAAGCACCGGGGAGCTGTTTTTT.

The chain has TRBV5-8 and TRBJ2-2; 13 bases are a match to TRBD2. V lost 4 bases, J lost 5 bases, and 2 bases stayed unmatched. Germline CDR1 reads SGHTS; CDR2 reads YDEGEE. There are 15 residues in the CDR3. In DNA form, the CDR3 reads TGTGCCAGCAGCCAGACTAGCGGGAGGACCGGGGAGCTGTTTTTT. It encodes CASSQTSGRTGELFF. Full variable domain (outside the CDR3, taken from reference TRBV5-8 and TRBJ2-2): EAGVTQSPTHLIKTRGQQATLRCSPISGHTSVYWYQQALGLGLQFLLWYDEGEERNRGNFPPRFSGRQFPNYSSELNVNALELEDSALYLCASSQTSGRTGELFFGEGSRLTVL.

The V and J genes are TRBV7-6 and TRBJ2-1, with 10 bases matching TRBD2. The CDR3 has 16 residues. V dropped 5 bases and J dropped 7; count of bases not matched to a gene: 11. The V gene's germline CDR1 is SGHVS and CDR2 FNYEAQ. The DNA of the CDR3 is TGTGCCAGCAGCCCACGAGGGCTAGCGGGAGTTAATGAGCAGTTCTTC. Translating gives CASSPRGLAGVNEQFF.

This clone was detected only once. The chain recombines TRBV4-1 with TRBJ1-6, with 9 nucleotides matching TRBD1. This CDR3 is built from 16 residues. The V and J ends lost 5 bases and 8 bases, in that order; junction bases with no gene match: 10. Germline V gene data show CDR1 as MGHRA and CDR2 as YSYEKL. The CDR3: CASSKPTGGADSPLHF. CDR3 sequence (DNA): TGCGCCAGCAGCAAACCGACAGGGGGTGCCGATTCACCCCTCCACTTT.

The V and J genes are TRBV21-1 and TRBJ2-7; no check of the table's D call, TRBD2, against the DNA was made. TRBV21-1 is listed as a pseudogene. The length of the CDR3 is 15 residues. DNA for the CDR3: TGTGCCCTGAAGGGAGCGGGGACCGACTCCTACGAGCAGTACTTC. Translated: CALKGAGTDSYEQYF.